These 17 T cell receptor beta chains came from one sample sequenced in a study of cytomegalovirus exposure and HLA in healthy donors. With 60 Vbeta and 13 Jbeta primers, the PCR was carried out. Method: immunoSEQ multiplex PCR; TCRdb's copy keeps in-frame clones and lacks some. The repertoire holds around 80,000 clones, with approximately 79% as singletons. Sequenced material: PBMCs. Receptor source: a female donor in good health and CMV-seronegative.

The chain is built from TRBV5-1 and TRBJ2-7; 14 bases agree with TRBD2. This CDR3 has 18 amino acids. Looked up from germline, CDR1 is SGHRS and CDR2 is YFSETQ. The junction had 13 bases not matched to a gene; V was cut back by 3 bases and J by 5 bases. In DNA form, the CDR3 reads TGCGCCAGCAGCTGGAATCCGGGACTAGCGGGAGAAAGTAACGAGCAGTACTTC. Protein sequence: CASSWNPGLAGESNEQYF.

The chain has TRBV9 and TRBJ1-6; D possibly corresponds to TRBD1 (6 bases). Trimming left V 1 base short and J 8 bases short, with 10 bases between. In germline, CDR1 is SGDLS, CDR2 YYNGEE. This CDR3 has 14 residues. CDR3 DNA sequence: TGTGCCAGCAGCGTATCAGGGGCGGATTCACCCCTCCACTTT. This gives the protein CASSVSGADSPLHF.

The rearrangement joins TRBV6-4 to TRBJ2-3; D perhaps matches TRBD2 (5 bases). CDR1 and CDR2 (germline): MRHNA, SNTAGT. The CDR3 runs 15 residues. The V and J ends lost 2 bases and 0 bases respectively, with 9 bases between them. CDR3 sequence reads: CASSDRSGSTDTQYF. CDR3 coding DNA: TGTGCCAGCAGTGACCGATCGGGAAGCACAGATACGCAGTATTTT.

This clone was found once. This sequence joins TRBV5-1 and TRBJ2-1; no definite D call. Trimming cost V 0 bases and J 5 bases, with 12 bases left between them. Germline V gives CDR1 SGHRS, CDR2 YFSETQ. CDR3 length: 15 amino acids. The CDR3 bases are TGCGCCAGCAGCTTGGACCCGACTTCCCACAATGAGCAGTTCTTC. It translates to CASSLDPTSHNEQFF.

This clone was detected once. The chain links TRBV5-1 to TRBJ2-2, with a tentative D call TRBD2 (6 bases). Trimming removed 5 bases at V and 2 bases at J, with 13 bases between. The CDR3 is 15 residues long. Germline CDR1 is SGHRS and CDR2 is YFSETQ. The chain's CDR3 is CASRTGDSNTGELFF. CDR3 DNA sequence: TGCGCCAGCAGAACGGGAGATTCAAACACCGGGGAGCTGTTTTTT.

V and J are TRBV6-5 and TRBJ1-1, with 10 bases that match TRBD1. Germline V gene data show CDR1 as MNHEY and CDR2 as SVGAGI. The CDR3 loop spans 14 amino acids. Germline trimming cut 4 bases from V and 4 bases from J; bases unmatched to any gene: 3. CDR3 residues: CASSSRTGGTEAFF. The CDR3 DNA reads TGTGCCAGCAGTTCAAGGACAGGGGGCACTGAAGCTTTCTTT.

The rearrangement uses TRBV5-1 and TRBJ2-5; 10 bases fit TRBD1. With 4 bases clipped from V and 5 bases from J, the junction kept 8 bases outside the gene matches. This CDR3 spans 15 amino acids. Germline V gives CDR1 SGHRS, CDR2 YFSETQ. CDR3 protein: CASSRPGQGTETQYF. The CDR3 DNA sequence: TGCGCCAGCAGCCGACCGGGACAGGGGACGGAGACCCAGTACTTC.

The gene calls are TRBV28 and TRBJ2-7; tentatively, D is TRBD1 (6 bases). The CDR3 runs 12 residues. Trimming stripped 5 bases from V and 4 bases from J, with 9 bases between. The germline V gene encodes CDR1 MDHEN and CDR2 SYDVKM. CDR3 protein: CASSPGQYEQYF. The DNA of the CDR3 is TGTGCCAGCAGTCCAGGACAGTACGAGCAGTACTTC.

The chain couples TRBV5-5 to TRBJ1-5, with 7 bases that match TRBD1. This CDR3 region has 15 residues. Trimming removed 6 bases from V and 0 bases from J; junction bases left unmatched: 6. In germline, CDR1 is SGHKS, CDR2 YYEKEE (reference sequence). CDR3 sequence reads: CASTETGLSNQPQHF. DNA for the CDR3: TGTGCCAGCACCGAGACAGGGCTTAGCAATCAGCCCCAGCATTTT.

The chain uses TRBV6-5 and TRBJ2-2; 10 nucleotides align to TRBD1. Unmatched junction bases numbered 4, after V lost 6 bases and J lost 6 bases. Germline V gene lookup returns CDR1 MNHEY and CDR2 SVGAGI. The CDR3 has 14 amino acids. The CDR3: CASSPGQGSGELFF. The CDR3 coding sequence is TGTGCCAGCAGCCCGGGACAGGGGTCCGGGGAGCTGTTTTTT.

The CDR3 region has the DNA TGTGCCAGCAGCCGCAGGGCCACAGATACGCAGTATTTT. Translation gives CASSRRATDTQYF. This chain connects TRBV7-2 to TRBJ2-3; perhaps TRBD1 as D (5 bases). Per the germline V gene, CDR1 is SGHTA and CDR2 is FQGNSA. The CDR3 totals 13 residues. Trimming removed 5 bases from V and 2 bases from J, with 8 bases in between.

The gene calls are TRBV2 and TRBJ1-2, with 8 positions matching TRBD1. Per germline, CDR1 SNHLY and CDR2 FYNNEI. V lost 7 bases to trimming and J lost 4 bases; unmatched junction nucleotides: 8. This CDR3 is built from 14 residues. The CDR3 DNA is TGTGCCAGCAATGTAGCAGGGGGCGGCTATGGCTACACCTTC. Encoded protein: CASNVAGGGYGYTF.

The V gene is TRBV7-2, the J gene TRBJ2-1; no clear D. Trimming pared 4 bases from V and 1 base from J, leaving 5 bases between. CDR3 length: 13 residues. The germline CDR1 and CDR2 sequences are SGHTA and FQGNSA. CDR3 loop: CASSSSSYNEQFF. CDR3 sequence (DNA): TGTGCCAGCAGCTCCAGTTCCTACAATGAGCAGTTCTTC.

The chain couples TRBV2 to TRBJ2-5; 11 bases map to TRBD1. The CDR3 totals 15 residues. After removal of 4 bases from V and 3 bases from J, the junction contained 4 bases not matched to a gene. Per germline, CDR1 SNHLY and CDR2 FYNNEI. Here the CDR3 reads CASSGGTGGKETQYF. In DNA form, the CDR3 reads TGTGCCAGCAGTGGGGGGACAGGGGGTAAAGAGACCCAGTACTTC.

The J gene is TRBJ2-7, the V gene TRBV5-6, with D hard to call. This CDR3 spans 12 amino acids. Trimming cost V 3 bases and J 2 bases, with 6 bases left between them. The V gene's germline CDR1 is SGHDT and CDR2 YYEEEE. The CDR3, as DNA: TGTGCCAGCAGCTCGGAGACCTACGAGCAGTACTTC. It encodes CASSSETYEQYF.

This clone was found once. The chain employs TRBV7-9 and TRBJ2-7; TRBD2 matches at 10 bases. Per the germline V gene, CDR1 is SEHNR and CDR2 is FQNEAQ (reference sequence). J lost 6 bases, V lost 4 bases, and 3 bases had no gene match. The CDR3 spans 13 residues. In nucleotides, the CDR3 is TGTGCCAGCAGCTCGGGACTAGCGACCGAGCAGTACTTC. Amino acids: CASSSGLATEQYF. The variable domain in full, with the rest retrieved from reference TRBV7-9 and TRBJ2-7, is DTGVSQNPRHKITKRGQNVTFRCDPISEHNRLYWYRQTLGQGPEFLTYFQNEAQLEKSRLLSDRFSAERPKGSFSTLEIQRTEQGDSAMYLCASSSGLATEQYFGPGTRLTVT.

The rearrangement uses TRBV28 and TRBJ1-5; D is perhaps TRBD1 (6 bases). The CDR3 loop spans 17 amino acids. Germline lookup yields CDR1 MDHEN and CDR2 SYDVKM. V lost 4 bases and J lost 2, with 18 bases in between. The CDR3 DNA reads as TGTGCCAGCAGTTGGGTTTACAGGGCCGAGGGCAATCAGCCCCAGCATTTT. Encoded protein: CASSWVYRAEGNQPQHF.